The 20 T cell receptor beta chains below were found in one sample sequenced in a study of T cells in Graves' hyperthyroidism and ophthalmopathy. RNA transcripts provided the source from which TCR beta CDR3 regions were amplified. First-round RT-PCR targeting the TCR CDR3 was performed with the HTBI primer set. Using its own MiXCR run on the multiplex PCR reads, TCRdb lists one record per CDR3 protein. The sample consists of nearly 250,000 distinct CDR3 sequences, about a sixth of them appearing once. Input material: blood. These receptor sequences come from a woman aged 18 to 35 with Graves' ophthalmopathy.

This clonotype appeared many times. The chain has TRBV27 and TRBJ2-3; 13 positions match TRBD2. Germline V gives CDR1 MNHEY, CDR2 SMNVEV (reference sequence). Trimming took 7 bases from V and 7 from J; bases not matched to a gene: 8. This CDR3 spans 15 amino acids. The CDR3 sequence: CASTKGLAGLNTQYF. CDR3 sequence (DNA): TGTGCCAGCACCAAGGGACTAGCGGGACTTAATACGCAGTATTTT.

This clonotype was seen many times. The rearrangement uses TRBV2 and TRBJ1-3; unclear D gene. The CDR3 length is 15 residues. V lost 0 bases and J 1 base, leaving 7 bases between the germline ends. CDR1 and CDR2 from the germline V gene are SNHLY and FYNNEI. CDR3 DNA sequence: TGTGCCAGCAGTGAAGCCCGGGGATCTGGAAACACCATATATTTT. Translating gives CASSEARGSGNTIYF.

This clonotype was seen at least ten times. The rearrangement uses TRBV12-3 or TRBV12-4 and TRBJ2-2; D call uncertain. The CDR3 is 16 amino acids. V lost 1 base and J 0 bases, leaving 9 bases between the germline ends. CDR3 DNA sequence: TGTGCCAGCAGTTTAGGCAGCATAACGAACACCGGGGAGCTGTTTTTT. It yields the protein CASSLGSITNTGELFF.

This clonotype came up many times. The chain couples TRBV28 to TRBJ2-5, with TRBD2 matching 16 bases. Germline CDR1 and CDR2: MDHEN and SYDVKM. Trimming removed 2 bases from V and 4 bases from J; junction bases left unmatched: 7. The CDR3 is 18 residues long. CDR3 protein: CASSLGTSGRALGETQYF. For the CDR3, the DNA is TGTGCCAGCAGTTTAGGGACTAGCGGGAGGGCCTTGGGAGAGACCCAGTACTTC.

The chain couples TRBV11-2 to TRBJ2-7; the D call may be TRBD1 or TRBD2 (5 bases each). This CDR3 comprises 17 residues. V dropped 1 base and J dropped 2 bases, with 18 bases sitting between them. CDR1 is SGHAT and CDR2 is FQNNGV in the germline V gene. CDR3 protein: CASSLGFIAGTTYEQYF. DNA of the CDR3: TGTGCCAGCAGCTTAGGATTTATAGCAGGGACCACCTACGAGCAGTACTTC.

This chain uses TRBV15 with TRBJ2-7; 7 nucleotides agree with TRBD2. The ends lost 0 bases at V and 2 bases at J; junction bases unmatched: 4. The CDR3 runs 15 residues. The germline CDR1 and CDR2 sequences are LNHNV and YYDKDF (reference sequence). This CDR3 reads CATSRELAGPYEQYF. CDR3 DNA: TGTGCCACCAGCAGAGAGTTAGCGGGCCCCTACGAGCAGTACTTC.

This clonotype was observed at least ten times. The CDR3 loop is CASSPTGGNQPQHF. CDR3 DNA: TGTGCCAGCTCACCGACAGGGGGAAATCAGCCCCAGCATTTT. This chain uses TRBV18 with TRBJ1-5, with 9 bases matching TRBD1. The V segment lost 3 bases and the J segment 4 bases; nucleotides outside the gene matches: 1. Germline V CDR1 and CDR2: KGHSH, LQKENI. The CDR3 spans 14 residues.

Ten or more counts support this clonotype. The CDR3: CASSYSAGHYNSPLHF. The CDR3 region has the DNA TGTGCCAGCAGTTACTCGGCCGGCCACTATAATTCACCCCTCCACTTT. The chain recombines TRBV6-5 with TRBJ1-6; D remains ambiguous. Trimming took 0 bases from V and 3 from J, leaving 9 bases between them. The CDR3 sequence is 16 residues long. Germline V gene sequence: CDR1 MNHEY, CDR2 SVGAGI.

Ten or more counts support this clonotype. This chain links TRBV10-3 with TRBJ2-3; D remains ambiguous. This CDR3 spans 11 amino acids. With 4 bases removed from V and 4 bases from J, the gap between germline ends came to 3 bases. Germline values: CDR1 ENHRY, CDR2 SYGVKD. Here the CDR3 reads CAISASDTQYF. As DNA, the CDR3 is TGTGCCATCAGTGCGTCAGATACGCAGTATTTT.

This clonotype has ten or more counts. This chain connects TRBV6-2 or TRBV6-3 to TRBJ2-5; D might be TRBD1 (5 bases). Per the germline V gene, CDR1 is MNHEY and CDR2 is SVGEGT. This CDR3 has 12 amino acids. V was shortened by 2 bases and J by 4 bases, with 5 bases between the two germline ends. The CDR3 region is CASSYRGETQYF. The DNA for the CDR3 is TGTGCCAGCAGTTACAGGGGAGAGACCCAGTACTTC.

A few counts support this clonotype. The V gene is TRBV9, the J gene TRBJ2-7, with 16 positions matching TRBD2. The CDR3 sequence is 16 residues long. V gave up 5 bases and J gave up 5 bases; unmatched junction bases: 7. Germline V gene data show CDR1 as SGDLS and CDR2 as YYNGEE. CDR3 region: CASRTLGTSGGDEQYF. The DNA for the CDR3 is TGTGCCAGCAGAACGCTCGGGACTAGCGGGGGGGACGAGCAGTACTTC.

The rearrangement links TRBV27 to TRBJ2-2; 13 nucleotides agree with TRBD2. Per the germline V gene, CDR1 is MNHEY and CDR2 is SMNVEV (reference sequence). The CDR3 covers 15 residues. Trimming at V came to 3 bases and at J to 8 bases, leaving 3 bases not matched to a gene. CDR3: CASSLGLAGRGELFF. Written as DNA, the CDR3 is TGTGCCAGCAGTTTGGGACTAGCGGGAAGGGGGGAGCTGTTTTTT.

At least ten counts were recorded for this clonotype. This chain links TRBV7-8 with TRBJ2-7; 9 nucleotides agree with TRBD2. Germline V gives CDR1 SGHVS, CDR2 FQNEAQ. The ends lost 5 bases at V and 4 bases at J; junction bases unmatched: 6. This CDR3 is built from 14 residues. CDR3 sequence: CASSTGTSHYEQYF. CDR3 DNA: TGTGCCAGCAGCACCGGGACTAGCCATTACGAGCAGTACTTC.

The chain employs TRBV2 and TRBJ2-2; D may be TRBD1 (6 bases). Germline V gene data show CDR1 as SNHLY and CDR2 as FYNNEI. This CDR3 has 15 amino acids. V was clipped by 5 bases and J by 4 bases, with 14 bases between them. The CDR3 loop is CASSRRRGSTGELFF. Here the CDR3 DNA reads TGTGCCAGCAGTCGCCGCAGGGGAAGCACCGGGGAGCTGTTTTTT.

In this sample, this clonotype turned up many times. This could be a read error, since a much larger clone is one nucleotide away. The V and J genes are TRBV13 and TRBJ1-1; the match to TRBD1 covers 11 bases. The CDR3 contains 15 residues. Germline CDR1 PRHDT, CDR2 FYEKMQ (reference sequence). Here the CDR3 DNA reads TGTACCAGCAGCTTAGAAGGGACAGGGGGAACTGAAGCTTTCTTT. Its protein is CTSSLEGTGGTEAFF.

This clonotype came up many times. The rearrangement joins TRBV7-2 to TRBJ2-3, with D perhaps TRBD2 (7 bases). V was pared by 3 bases and J by 7 bases, with 17 bases between. Germline CDR1 SGHTA, CDR2 FQGNSA. The CDR3 runs 15 residues. The CDR3 DNA follows: TGTGCCAGCAGCTTTCGTGGGGGGGCGGGAAATACGCAGTATTTT. It translates to CASSFRGGAGNTQYF. Using reference TRBV7-2 and TRBJ2-3 for the parts outside the CDR3, the full variable domain is GAGVSQSPSNKVTEKGKDVELRCDPISGHTALYWYRQSLGQGLEFLIYFQGNSAPDKSGLPSDRFSAERTGGSVSTLTIQRTQQEDSAVYLCASSFRGGAGNTQYFGPGTRLTVL.

This clonotype was picked up a small number of times. J is TRBJ2-7 and V is TRBV4-1, with a tentative D call TRBD2 (6 bases). V lost 2 bases and J 9 bases, leaving 17 bases between the germline ends. Germline V CDR1 and CDR2: MGHRA, YSYEKL. The CDR3 length is 14 residues. In DNA, the CDR3 is TGCGCCAGCAGCCAACCCGGGAGAGCGCCGGGGCAGTACTTC. It encodes CASSQPGRAPGQYF.

This clonotype was seen many times. The chain joins TRBV7-9 to TRBJ2-7, with 9 bases aligning to TRBD2. The germline gives CDR1 SEHNR, CDR2 FQNEAQ (reference sequence). J gave up 2 bases and V 2 bases, and 7 bases lay outside the gene matches. The CDR3 runs 16 residues. For the CDR3, the DNA is TGTGCCAGCAGCTTACTCGGGCTAGCGGGGACCTACGAGCAGTACTTC. This encodes CASSLLGLAGTYEQYF.

This clonotype was detected ten times or more. The chain joins TRBV7-2 to TRBJ1-5; D remains unclear. CDR1 and CDR2 (germline): SGHTA, FQGNSA. V shed 5 bases and J shed 4 bases, with 9 bases lying between them. The length of the CDR3 is 13 residues. The chain's CDR3 is CASSLSWNQPQHF. CDR3 in DNA: TGTGCCAGCAGCCTGTCGTGGAATCAGCCCCAGCATTTT.

This clonotype was counted ten times or more. The chain carries TRBV11-1 and TRBJ2-3; 8 positions match TRBD2. The germline CDR1 and CDR2 sequences are SGHAT and FQDESV (reference sequence). Trimming cost V 4 bases and J 3 bases; bases outside gene matches: 6. The CDR3 contains 15 residues. For the CDR3, the DNA is TGTGCCAGCAGCTCCTTAGCGGGGATGACAGATACGCAGTATTTT. It specifies CASSSLAGMTDTQYF.